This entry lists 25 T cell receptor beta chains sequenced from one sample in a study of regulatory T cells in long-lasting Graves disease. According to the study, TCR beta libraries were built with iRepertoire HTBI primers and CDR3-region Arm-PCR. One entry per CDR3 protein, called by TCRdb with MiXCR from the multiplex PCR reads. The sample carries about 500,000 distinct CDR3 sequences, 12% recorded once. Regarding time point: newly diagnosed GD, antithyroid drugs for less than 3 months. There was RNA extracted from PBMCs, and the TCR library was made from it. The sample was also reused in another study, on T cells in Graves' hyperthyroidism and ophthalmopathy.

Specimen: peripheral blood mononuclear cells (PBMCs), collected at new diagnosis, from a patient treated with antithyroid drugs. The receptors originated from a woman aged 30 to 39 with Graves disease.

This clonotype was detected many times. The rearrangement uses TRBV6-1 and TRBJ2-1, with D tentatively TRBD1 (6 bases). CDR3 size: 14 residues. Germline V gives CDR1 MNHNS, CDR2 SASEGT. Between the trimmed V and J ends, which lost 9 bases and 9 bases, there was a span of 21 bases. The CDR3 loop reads CASHRSGEVGEQFF. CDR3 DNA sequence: TGTGCCAGTCACCGCTCAGGGGAAGTGGGTGAGCAGTTCTTC.

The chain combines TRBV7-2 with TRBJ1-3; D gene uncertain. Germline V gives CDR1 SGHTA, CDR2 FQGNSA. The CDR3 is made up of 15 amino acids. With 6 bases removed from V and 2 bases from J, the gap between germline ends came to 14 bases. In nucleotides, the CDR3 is TGTGCCAGCAGTCGAGAGGTCCTGACTGGAAACACCATATATTTT. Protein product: CASSREVLTGNTIYF.

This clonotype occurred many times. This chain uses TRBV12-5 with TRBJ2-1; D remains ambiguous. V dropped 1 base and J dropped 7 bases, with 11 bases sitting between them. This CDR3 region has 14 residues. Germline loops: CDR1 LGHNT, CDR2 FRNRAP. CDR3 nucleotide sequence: TGTGCTAGTGGTTTGGGATATCTGGGGAATGAGCAGTTCTTC. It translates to CASGLGYLGNEQFF.

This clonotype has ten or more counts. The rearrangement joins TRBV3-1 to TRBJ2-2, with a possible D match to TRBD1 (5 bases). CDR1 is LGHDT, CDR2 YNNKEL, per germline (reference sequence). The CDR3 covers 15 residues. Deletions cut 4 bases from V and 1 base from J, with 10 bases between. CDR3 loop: CASSRGGMNTGELFF. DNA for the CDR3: TGTGCCAGCAGCCGGGGCGGAATGAACACCGGGGAGCTGTTTTTT.

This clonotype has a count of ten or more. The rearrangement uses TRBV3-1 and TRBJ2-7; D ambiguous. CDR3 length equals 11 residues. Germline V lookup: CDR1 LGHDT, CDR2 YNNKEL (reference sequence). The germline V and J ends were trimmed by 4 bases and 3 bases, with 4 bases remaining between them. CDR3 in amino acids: CASSRHYEQYF. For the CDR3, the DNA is TGTGCCAGCAGCCGCCACTACGAGCAGTACTTC.

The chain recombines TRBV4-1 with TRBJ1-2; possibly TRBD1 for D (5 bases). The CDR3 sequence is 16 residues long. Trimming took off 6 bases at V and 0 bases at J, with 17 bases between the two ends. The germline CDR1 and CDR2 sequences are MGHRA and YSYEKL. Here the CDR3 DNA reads TGCGCCAGCAGGGTTCTAACAGGAGAGTCTAACTATGGCTACACCTTC. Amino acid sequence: CASRVLTGESNYGYTF.

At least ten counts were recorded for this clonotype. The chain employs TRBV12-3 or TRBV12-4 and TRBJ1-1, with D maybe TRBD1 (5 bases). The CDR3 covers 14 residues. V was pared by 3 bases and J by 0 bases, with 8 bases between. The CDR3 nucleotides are TGTGCCAGCAGTTTCCAGGGCCTGAACACTGAAGCTTTCTTT. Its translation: CASSFQGLNTEAFF.

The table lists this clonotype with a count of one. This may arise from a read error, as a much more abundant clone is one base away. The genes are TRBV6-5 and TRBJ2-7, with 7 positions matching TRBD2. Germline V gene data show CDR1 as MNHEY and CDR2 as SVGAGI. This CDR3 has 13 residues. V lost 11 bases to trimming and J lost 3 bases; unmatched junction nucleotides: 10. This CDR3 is CACIYGGNYEQYF. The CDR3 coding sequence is TGTGCCTGCATTTACGGGGGGAACTACGAGCAGTACTTC.

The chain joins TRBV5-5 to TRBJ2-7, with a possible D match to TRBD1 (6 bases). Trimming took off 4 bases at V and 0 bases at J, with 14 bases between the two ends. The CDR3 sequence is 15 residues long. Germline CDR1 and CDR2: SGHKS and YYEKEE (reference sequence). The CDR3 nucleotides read TGTGCCAGCAGCGGATTCCGGGACACCTCCTACGAGCAGTACTTC. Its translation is CASSGFRDTSYEQYF.

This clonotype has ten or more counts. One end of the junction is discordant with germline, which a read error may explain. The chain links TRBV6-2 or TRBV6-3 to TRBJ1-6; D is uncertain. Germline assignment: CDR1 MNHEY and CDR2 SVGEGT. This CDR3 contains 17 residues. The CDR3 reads CASSYSSPLAYSSPLHF. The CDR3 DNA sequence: TGTGCCAGCAGTTACTCGAGCCCTTTGGCCTATAGTTCACCCCTCCACTTT.

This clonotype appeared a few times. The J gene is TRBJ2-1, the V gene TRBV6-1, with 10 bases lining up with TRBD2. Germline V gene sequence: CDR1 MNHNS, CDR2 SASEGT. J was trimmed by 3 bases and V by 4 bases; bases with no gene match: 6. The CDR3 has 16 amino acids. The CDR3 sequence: CASSVTGLANYNEQFF. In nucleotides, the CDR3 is TGTGCCAGCAGTGTAACGGGACTAGCGAACTACAATGAGCAGTTCTTC.

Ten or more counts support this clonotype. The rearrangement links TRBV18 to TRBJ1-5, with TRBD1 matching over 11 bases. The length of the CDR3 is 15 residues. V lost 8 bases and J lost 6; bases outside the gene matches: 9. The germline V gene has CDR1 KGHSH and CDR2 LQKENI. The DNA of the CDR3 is TGTGCCAGCAGCCCAGGACAGGGGGCGGGTCAGCCCCAGCATTTT. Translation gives CASSPGQGAGQPQHF.

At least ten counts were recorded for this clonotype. The CDR3 here is CAWERGPNYGYTF. CDR3 DNA: TGTGCCTGGGAGCGGGGACCTAACTATGGCTACACCTTC. The chain joins TRBV30 to TRBJ1-2, with D tentatively TRBD1 (5 bases). Germline V gives CDR1 GTSNPN, CDR2 SVGIG (reference sequence). There are 13 residues in the CDR3. Trimming removed 5 bases at V and 0 bases at J, with 10 bases between.

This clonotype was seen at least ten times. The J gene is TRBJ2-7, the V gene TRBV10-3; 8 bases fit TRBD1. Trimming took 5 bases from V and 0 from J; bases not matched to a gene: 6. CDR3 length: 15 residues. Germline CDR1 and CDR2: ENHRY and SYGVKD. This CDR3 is CAISTGQGVSYEQYF. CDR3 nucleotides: TGTGCCATCAGTACTGGACAGGGTGTCTCCTACGAGCAGTACTTC.

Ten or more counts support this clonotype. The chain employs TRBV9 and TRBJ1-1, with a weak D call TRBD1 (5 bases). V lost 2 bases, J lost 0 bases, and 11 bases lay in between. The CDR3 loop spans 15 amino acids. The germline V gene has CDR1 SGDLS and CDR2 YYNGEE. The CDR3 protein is CASSVLTAMNTEAFF. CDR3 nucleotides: TGTGCCAGCAGCGTCCTGACAGCGATGAACACTGAAGCTTTCTTT.

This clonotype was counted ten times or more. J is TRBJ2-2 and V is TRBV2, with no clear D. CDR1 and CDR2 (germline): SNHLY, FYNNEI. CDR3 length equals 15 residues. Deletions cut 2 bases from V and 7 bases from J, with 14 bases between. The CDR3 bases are TGTGCCAGCAGTGAACCAGTATGGGTGGTCGGGGAGCTGTTTTTT. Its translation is CASSEPVWVVGELFF.

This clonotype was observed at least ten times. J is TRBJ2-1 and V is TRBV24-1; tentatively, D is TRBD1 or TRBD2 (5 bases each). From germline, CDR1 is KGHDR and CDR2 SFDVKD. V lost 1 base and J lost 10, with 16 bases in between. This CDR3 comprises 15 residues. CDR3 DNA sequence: TGTGCCACCAGTGATTTCGGGACGGCGGGCAACGAGCAGTTCTTC. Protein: CATSDFGTAGNEQFF.

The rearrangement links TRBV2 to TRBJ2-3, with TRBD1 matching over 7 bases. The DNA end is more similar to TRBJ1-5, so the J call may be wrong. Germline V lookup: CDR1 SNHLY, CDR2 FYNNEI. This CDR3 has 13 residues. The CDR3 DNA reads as TGTGCCAGCAAGGTGGGGGGGACAGATACGCAGCATTTT. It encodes CASKVGGTDTQHF.

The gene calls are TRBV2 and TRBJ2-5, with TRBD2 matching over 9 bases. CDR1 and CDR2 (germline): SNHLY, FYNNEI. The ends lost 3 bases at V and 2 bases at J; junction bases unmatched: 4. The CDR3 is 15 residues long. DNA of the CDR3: TGTGCCAGCAGTGAGGCTAGCGGGGAACAAGAGACCCAGTACTTC. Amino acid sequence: CASSEASGEQETQYF.

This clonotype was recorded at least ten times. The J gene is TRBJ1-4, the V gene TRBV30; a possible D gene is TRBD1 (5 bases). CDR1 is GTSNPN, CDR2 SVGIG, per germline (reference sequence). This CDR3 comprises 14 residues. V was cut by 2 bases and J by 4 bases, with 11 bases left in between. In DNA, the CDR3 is TGTGCCTGGAGTACGGGACGGCTTAATGAAAAACTGTTTTTT. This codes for CAWSTGRLNEKLFF.

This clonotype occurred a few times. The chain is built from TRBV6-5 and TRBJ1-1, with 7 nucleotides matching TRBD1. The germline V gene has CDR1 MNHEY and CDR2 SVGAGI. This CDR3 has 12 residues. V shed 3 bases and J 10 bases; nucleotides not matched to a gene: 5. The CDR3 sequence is CASSYSGGTAFF. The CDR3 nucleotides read TGTGCCAGCAGTTATTCAGGGGGGACAGCTTTCTTT.

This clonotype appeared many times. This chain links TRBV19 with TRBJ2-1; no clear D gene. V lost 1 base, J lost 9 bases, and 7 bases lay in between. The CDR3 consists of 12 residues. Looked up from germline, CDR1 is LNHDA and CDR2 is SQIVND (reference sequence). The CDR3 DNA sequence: TGTGCCAGTAGTATAGGGAGAGGTGAGCAGTTCTTC. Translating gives CASSIGRGEQFF. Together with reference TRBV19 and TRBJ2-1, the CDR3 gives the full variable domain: DGGITQSPKYLFRKEGQNVTLSCEQNLNHDAMYWYRQDPGQGLRLIYYSQIVNDFQKGDIAEGYSVSREKKESFPLTVTSAQKNPTAFYLCASSIGRGEQFFGPGTRLTVL.

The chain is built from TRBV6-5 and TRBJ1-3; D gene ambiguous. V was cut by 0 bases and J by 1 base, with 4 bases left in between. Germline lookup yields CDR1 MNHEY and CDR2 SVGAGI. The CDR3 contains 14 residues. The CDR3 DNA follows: TGTGCCAGCAGTTACTCGAGATCTGGAAACACCATATATTTT. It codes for CASSYSRSGNTIYF.

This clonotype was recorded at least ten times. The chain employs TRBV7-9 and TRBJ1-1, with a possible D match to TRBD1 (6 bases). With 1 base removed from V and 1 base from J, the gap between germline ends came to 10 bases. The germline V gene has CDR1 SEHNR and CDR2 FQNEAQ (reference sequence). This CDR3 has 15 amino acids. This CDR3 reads CASSLDGGANTEAFF. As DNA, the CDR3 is TGTGCCAGCAGCTTAGATGGGGGCGCGAACACTGAAGCTTTCTTT.

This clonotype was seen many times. CDR3 DNA: TGTGCCACCAGTGTTACTAGCCGAGACAATGAGCAGTTCTTC. Translation gives CATSVTSRDNEQFF. The rearrangement joins TRBV24-1 to TRBJ2-1; D is possibly TRBD2 (6 bases). The CDR3 length is 14 residues. The V gene lost 5 bases and the J gene lost 5 bases, with 12 bases spanning the gap. Per the germline V gene, CDR1 is KGHDR and CDR2 is SFDVKD.